This T cell receptor (beta chain) was documented in a study of control samples from healthy donors and cancer patients. CDR1 is MNHNS and CDR2 is SASEGT in the germline V gene. The length of the CDR3 is 16 residues. The V end was cut by 2 bases, the J end by 6 bases, with 17 bases between. TCRdb's copy holds only in-frame clones and misses some; the assay was immunoSEQ multiplex PCR. The data contain 150,000 to 180,000 clones, over 85% of them singletons. This clone has a single count. This sequence was found in a man aged 45-65 years in good health. The material sequenced was blood. The gene calls are TRBV6-1 and TRBJ1-5; maybe TRBD1 (6 bases). CDR3 in DNA: TGTGCCAGCAGTGAAATTTTTCGGGGGGCTGGTCAGCCCCAGCATTTT. This codes for CASSEIFRGAGQPQHF.